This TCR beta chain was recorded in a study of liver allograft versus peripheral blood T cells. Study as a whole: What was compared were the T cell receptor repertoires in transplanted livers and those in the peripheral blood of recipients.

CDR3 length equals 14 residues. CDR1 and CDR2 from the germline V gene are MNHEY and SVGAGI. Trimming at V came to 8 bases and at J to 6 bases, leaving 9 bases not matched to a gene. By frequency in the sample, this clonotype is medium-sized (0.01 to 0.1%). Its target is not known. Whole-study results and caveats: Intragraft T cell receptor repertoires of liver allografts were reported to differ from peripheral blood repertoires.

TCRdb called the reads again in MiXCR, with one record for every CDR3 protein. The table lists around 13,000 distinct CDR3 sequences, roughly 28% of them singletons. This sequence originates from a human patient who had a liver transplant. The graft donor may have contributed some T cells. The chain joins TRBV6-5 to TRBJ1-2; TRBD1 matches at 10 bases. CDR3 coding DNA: TGTGCCAGCGTACGGGACAGGGGCATAGATGGCTACACCTTC. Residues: CASVRDRGIDGYTF.